This T cell receptor beta chain was recorded in a study of control samples from healthy donors and cancer patients. TCRdb's copy holds only in-frame clones and misses some; the assay was immunoSEQ multiplex PCR. This sample has approximately 160,000 clones, with roughly 92% found just once. Germline V gene lookup returns CDR1 MDHEN and CDR2 SYDVKM. The trim removed 2 bases at V and 3 bases at J, leaving 7 bases unmatched. The CDR3 covers 16 residues. The origin of this receptor is a woman aged 30 to 39 in good health. V gene TRBV28 combines with J gene TRBJ1-2, with 9 nucleotides matching TRBD1. The sample comprised blood. The CDR3 protein is CASSLNRDRVYYGYTF. As DNA, the CDR3 is TGTGCCAGCAGTTTAAACCGGGACAGGGTATACTATGGCTACACCTTC.